A single sample gave rise to the 12 T cell receptor beta chains below, sequenced in a study of T cell responses to AZD1222 COVID-19 vaccine. The method was immunoSEQ multiplex PCR; TCRdb's version includes in-frame clones alone and lacks a portion of them. Here the sample spans about 120,000 clones, just over 90% being singletons. The sample here was peripheral blood, taken on day 0 of AZD1222 vaccination. Receptors were obtained from an adult in good health.

This sequence joins TRBV7-3 and TRBJ2-2; D gene ambiguous. The germline CDR1 and CDR2 sequences are SGHTA and FQGTGA. The CDR3 contains 13 residues. V was trimmed by 5 bases and J by 4 bases, leaving 8 bases between them. CDR3 amino acids: CASSPPGTGELFF. In nucleotides, the CDR3 is TGTGCCAGCAGCCCCCCCGGCACCGGGGAGCTGTTTTTT.

V is TRBV5-1 and J is TRBJ1-3; 9 bases fit TRBD1. Losses at the gene ends were 4 bases for V and 0 bases for J; bases not matched to a gene: 14. Germline V gene data show CDR1 as SGHRS and CDR2 as YFSETQ. The length of the CDR3 is 19 residues. The CDR3 is CASSAGQGTAATSGNTIYF. Written as DNA, the CDR3 is TGCGCCAGCAGCGCGGGACAGGGCACGGCTGCTACCTCTGGAAACACCATATATTTT.

The chain employs TRBV7-9 and TRBJ1-5; D is undetermined. The CDR3 is made up of 16 amino acids. Deletions cut 5 bases from V and 0 bases from J, with 14 bases between. Germline assignment: CDR1 SEHNR and CDR2 FQNEAQ (reference sequence). CDR3 sequence reads: CASSRLVDYSNQPQHF. The CDR3 bases are TGTGCCAGCAGCCGTTTGGTAGATTATAGCAATCAGCCCCAGCATTTT.

This rearrangement joins TRBV4-3 to TRBJ1-2, with D possibly being TRBD1 (5 bases). Germline V gives CDR1 LGHNA, CDR2 YSLEER. Trimming stripped 1 base from V and 2 bases from J, with 11 bases between. The CDR3 has 15 amino acids. In nucleotides, the CDR3 is TGCGCCAGCAGCCAAGGGGTTGCAGGGAACTATGGCTACACCTTC. Encoded protein: CASSQGVAGNYGYTF.

The chain couples TRBV7-2 to TRBJ2-4; 8 bases are a match to TRBD1. The J segment lost 8 bases and the V segment lost 4 bases, leaving 4 bases of the junction unmatched. The CDR3 extends over 13 amino acids. Germline CDR1 and CDR2: SGHTA and FQGNSA. CDR3 bases: TGTGCCAGCAGCTCGGACAGGGCCGACATTCAGTACTTC. It codes for CASSSDRADIQYF.

This chain uses TRBV5-1 with TRBJ1-4; weak D call: TRBD1 (6 bases). Trimming took off 2 bases at V and 8 bases at J, with 16 bases between the two ends. Per germline, CDR1 SGHRS and CDR2 YFSETQ. CDR3 size: 15 residues. In DNA form, the CDR3 reads TGCGCCAGCAGCTTATTTTCAGGGGCCGACGAAAAACTGTTTTTT. As protein: CASSLFSGADEKLFF.

This rearrangement joins TRBV5-1 to TRBJ1-6; D call uncertain. The CDR3 covers 13 residues. V was clipped by 0 bases and J by 6 bases, with 4 bases between them. Per germline, CDR1 SGHRS and CDR2 YFSETQ. Written as DNA, the CDR3 is TGCGCCAGCAGCTTGGACGCTAATTCACCCCTCCACTTT. It specifies CASSLDANSPLHF.

V usage is TRBV5-1 and J usage is TRBJ1-4; D remains unclear. The V gene's germline CDR1 is SGHRS and CDR2 YFSETQ. This CDR3 is 15 amino acids long. Trimming took 2 bases from V and 4 from J, leaving 12 bases between them. CDR3 coding DNA: TGCGCCAGCAGCTTCACGAGCCCGGATAATGAAAAACTGTTTTTT. Encoded protein: CASSFTSPDNEKLFF.

V gene TRBV20-1 combines with J gene TRBJ1-1; 7 positions agree with TRBD1. This CDR3 contains 11 residues. The J segment lost 12 bases and the V segment lost 4 bases, leaving 8 bases of the junction unmatched. Germline V gene lookup returns CDR1 DFQATT and CDR2 SNEGSKA (reference sequence). The CDR3 region is CSAKRDRTSFF. CDR3 bases: TGCAGTGCTAAGCGGGACAGAACTTCTTTCTTT.

The CDR3 DNA is TGTGCCAGTAGTAGTTGGCCCTCTGGAAACACCATATATTTT. Translation gives CASSSWPSGNTIYF. The gene calls are TRBV19 and TRBJ1-3; D remains unclear. In germline, CDR1 is LNHDA, CDR2 SQIVND (reference sequence). This CDR3 is built from 14 residues. V was pared by 4 bases and J by 0 bases, with 7 bases between.

The chain employs TRBV7-8 and TRBJ2-7; maybe TRBD2 (6 bases). The germline V gene encodes CDR1 SGHVS and CDR2 FQNEAQ. This CDR3 spans 15 amino acids. Trimming removed 1 base at V and 5 bases at J, with 15 bases between. In nucleotides, the CDR3 is TGTGCCAGCAGCTTAGAGGAGGGTATGAGCGACGAGCAGTACTTC. This translates into CASSLEEGMSDEQYF. The full variable domain, rest sourced from reference TRBV7-8 and TRBJ2-7, is GAGVSQSPRYKVAKRGQDVALRCDPISGHVSLFWYQQALGQGPEFLTYFQNEAQLDKSGLPSDRFFAERPEGSVSTLKIQRTQQEDSAVYLCASSLEEGMSDEQYFGPGTRLTVT.

This clone was picked up one time. The chain joins TRBV9 to TRBJ1-2; weak D call: TRBD1 (5 bases). The CDR3 length is 16 residues. The germline V gene has CDR1 SGDLS and CDR2 YYNGEE. The V end lost 2 bases, the J end lost 1 base, and 15 bases lay between the germline ends. The CDR3 is CASSVVDTTLNYGYTF. CDR3 nucleotides: TGTGCCAGCAGCGTTGTGGACACAACCCTTAACTATGGCTACACCTTC.